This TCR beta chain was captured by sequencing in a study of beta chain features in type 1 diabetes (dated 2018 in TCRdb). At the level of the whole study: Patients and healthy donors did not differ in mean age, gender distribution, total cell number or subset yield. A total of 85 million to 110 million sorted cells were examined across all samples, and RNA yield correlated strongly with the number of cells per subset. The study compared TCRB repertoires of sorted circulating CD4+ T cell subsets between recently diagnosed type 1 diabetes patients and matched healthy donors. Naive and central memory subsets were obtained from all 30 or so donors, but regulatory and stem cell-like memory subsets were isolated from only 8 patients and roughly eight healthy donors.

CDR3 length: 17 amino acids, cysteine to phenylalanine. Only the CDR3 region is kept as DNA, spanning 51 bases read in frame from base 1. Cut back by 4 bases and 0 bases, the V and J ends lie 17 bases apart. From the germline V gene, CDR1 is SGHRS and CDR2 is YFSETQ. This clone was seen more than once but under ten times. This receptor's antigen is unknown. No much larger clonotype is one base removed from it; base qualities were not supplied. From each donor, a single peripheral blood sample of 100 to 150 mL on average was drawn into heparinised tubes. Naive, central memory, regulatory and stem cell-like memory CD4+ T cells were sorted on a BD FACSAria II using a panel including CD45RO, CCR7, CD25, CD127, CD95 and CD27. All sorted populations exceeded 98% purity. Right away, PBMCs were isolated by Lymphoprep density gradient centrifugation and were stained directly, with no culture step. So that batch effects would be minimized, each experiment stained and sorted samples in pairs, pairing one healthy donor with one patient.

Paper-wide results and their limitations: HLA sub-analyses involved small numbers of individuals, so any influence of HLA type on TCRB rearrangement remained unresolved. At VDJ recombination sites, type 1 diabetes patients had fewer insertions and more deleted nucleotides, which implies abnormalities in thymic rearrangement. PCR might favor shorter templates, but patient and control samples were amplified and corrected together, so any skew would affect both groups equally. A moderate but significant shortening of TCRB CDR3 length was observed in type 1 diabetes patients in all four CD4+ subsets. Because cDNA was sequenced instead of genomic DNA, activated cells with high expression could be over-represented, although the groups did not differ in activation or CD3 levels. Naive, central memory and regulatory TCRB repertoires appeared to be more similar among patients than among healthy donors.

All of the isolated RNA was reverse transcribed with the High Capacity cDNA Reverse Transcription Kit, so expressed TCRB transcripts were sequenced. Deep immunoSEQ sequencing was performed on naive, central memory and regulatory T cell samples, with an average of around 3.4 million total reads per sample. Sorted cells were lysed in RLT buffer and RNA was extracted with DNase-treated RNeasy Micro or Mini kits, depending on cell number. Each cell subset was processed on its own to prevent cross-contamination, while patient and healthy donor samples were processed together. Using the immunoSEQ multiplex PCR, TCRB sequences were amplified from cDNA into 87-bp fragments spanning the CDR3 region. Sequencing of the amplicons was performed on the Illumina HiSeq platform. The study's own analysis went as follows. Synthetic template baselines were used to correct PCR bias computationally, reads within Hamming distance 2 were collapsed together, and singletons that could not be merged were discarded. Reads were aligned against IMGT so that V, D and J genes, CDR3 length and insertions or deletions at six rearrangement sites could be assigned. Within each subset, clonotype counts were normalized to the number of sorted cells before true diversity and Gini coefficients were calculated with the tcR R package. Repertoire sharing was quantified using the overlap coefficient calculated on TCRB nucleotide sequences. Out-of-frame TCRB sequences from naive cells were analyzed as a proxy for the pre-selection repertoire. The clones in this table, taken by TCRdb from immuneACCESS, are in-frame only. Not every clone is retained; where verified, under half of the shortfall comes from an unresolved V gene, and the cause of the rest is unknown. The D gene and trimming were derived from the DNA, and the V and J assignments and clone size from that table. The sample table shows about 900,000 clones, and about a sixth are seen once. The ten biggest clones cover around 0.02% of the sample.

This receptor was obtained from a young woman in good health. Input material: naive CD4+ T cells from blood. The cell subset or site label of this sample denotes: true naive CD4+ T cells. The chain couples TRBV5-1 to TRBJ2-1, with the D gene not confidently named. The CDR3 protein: CASSAFMWTNSYNEQFF. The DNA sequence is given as TGCGCCAGCAGCGCATTCATGTGGACCAACTCCTACAATGAGCAGTTCTTC. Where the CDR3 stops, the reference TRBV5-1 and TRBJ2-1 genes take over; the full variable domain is KAGVTQTPRYLIKTRGQQVTLSCSPISGHRSVSWYQQTPGQGLQFLFEYFSETQRNKGNFPGRFSGRQFSNSRSEMNVSTLELGDSALYLCASSAFMWTNSYNEQFFGPGTRLTVL.